This T cell receptor (beta chain) was identified in a study of T cell changes during pregnancy in multiple sclerosis. Here immunoSEQ multiplex PCR was the method, and the copy in TCRdb shows in-frame clones only, minus some. The repertoire includes 45,000 or so clones, about nine tenths of them detected once, and about 8.1% sits in the top ten. Per the germline V gene, CDR1 is SGHNT and CDR2 is YENEEA. The CDR3 length is 15 residues. V lost 9 bases to trimming and J lost 4 bases; unmatched junction nucleotides: 14. The receptor was isolated from a female donor with multiple sclerosis, enrolled in a pregnancy study. The chain combines TRBV11-3 with TRBJ1-1, with 7 bases fitting TRBD1. Sequenced here: CD8+ T cells from peripheral blood mononuclear cells, sampled after pregnancy. The CDR3 spells CARSHFEGTVTEAFF. CDR3 nucleotides: TGTGCCAGGAGCCACTTTGAGGGGACAGTCACTGAAGCTTTCTTT.